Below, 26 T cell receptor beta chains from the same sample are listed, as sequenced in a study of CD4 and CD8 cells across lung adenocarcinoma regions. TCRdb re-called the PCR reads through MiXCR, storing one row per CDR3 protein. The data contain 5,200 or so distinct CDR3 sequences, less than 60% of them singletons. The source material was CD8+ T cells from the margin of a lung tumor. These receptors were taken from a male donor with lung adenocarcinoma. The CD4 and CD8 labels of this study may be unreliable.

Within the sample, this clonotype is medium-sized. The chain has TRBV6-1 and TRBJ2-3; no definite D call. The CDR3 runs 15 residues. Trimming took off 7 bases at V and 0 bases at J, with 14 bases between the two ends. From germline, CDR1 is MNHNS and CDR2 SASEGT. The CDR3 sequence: CASMWRGASTDTQYF. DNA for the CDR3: TGTGCCAGCATGTGGAGAGGTGCTAGCACAGATACGCAGTATTTT.

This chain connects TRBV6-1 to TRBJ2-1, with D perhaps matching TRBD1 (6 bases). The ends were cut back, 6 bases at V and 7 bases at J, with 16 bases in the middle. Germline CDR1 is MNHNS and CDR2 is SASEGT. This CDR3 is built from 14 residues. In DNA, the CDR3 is TGTGCCAGCAGAAAGGACAGCTTTAGGAATGAGCAGTTCTTC. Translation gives CASRKDSFRNEQFF.

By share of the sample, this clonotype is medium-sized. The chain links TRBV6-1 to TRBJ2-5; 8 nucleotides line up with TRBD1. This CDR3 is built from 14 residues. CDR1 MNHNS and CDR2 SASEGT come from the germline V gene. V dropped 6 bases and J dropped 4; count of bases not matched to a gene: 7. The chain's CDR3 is CASSPTGGGETQYF. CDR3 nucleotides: TGTGCCAGCAGCCCCACAGGGGGTGGAGAGACCCAGTACTTC.

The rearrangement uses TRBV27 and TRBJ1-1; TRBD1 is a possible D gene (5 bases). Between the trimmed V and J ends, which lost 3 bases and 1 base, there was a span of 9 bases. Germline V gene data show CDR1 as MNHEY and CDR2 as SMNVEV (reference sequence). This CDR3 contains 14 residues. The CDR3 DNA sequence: TGTGCCAGCAGTTTGGGGGGGTGGAACACTGAAGCTTTCTTT. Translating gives CASSLGGWNTEAFF.

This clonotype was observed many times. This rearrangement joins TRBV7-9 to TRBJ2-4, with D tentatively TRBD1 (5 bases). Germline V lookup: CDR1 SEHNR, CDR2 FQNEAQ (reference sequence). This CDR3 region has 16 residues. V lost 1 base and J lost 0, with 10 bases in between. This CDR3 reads CASSLGHQGAKNIQYF. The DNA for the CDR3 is TGTGCCAGCAGCTTAGGTCACCAGGGAGCCAAAAACATTCAGTACTTC.

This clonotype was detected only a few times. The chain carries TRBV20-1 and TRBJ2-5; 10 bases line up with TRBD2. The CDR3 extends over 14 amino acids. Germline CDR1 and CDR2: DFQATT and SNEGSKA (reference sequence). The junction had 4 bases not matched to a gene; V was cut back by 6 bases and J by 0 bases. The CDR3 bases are TGCAGTGCCGCTAGCGGGGGTGACCAAGAGACCCAGTACTTC. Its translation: CSAASGGDQETQYF.

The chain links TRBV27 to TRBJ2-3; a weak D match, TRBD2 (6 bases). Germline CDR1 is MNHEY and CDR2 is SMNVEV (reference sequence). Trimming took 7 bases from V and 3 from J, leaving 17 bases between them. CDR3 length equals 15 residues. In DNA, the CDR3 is TGTGCCAGCAACGACTTTTACGGAGGGACAGATACGCAGTATTTT. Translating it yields CASNDFYGGTDTQYF.

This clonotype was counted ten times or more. CDR3 DNA sequence: TGTGCCAGCAGTTTTTCGTACGGAAACACCATATATTTT. Its translation is CASSFSYGNTIYF. The chain is built from TRBV6-5 and TRBJ1-3; no clear D gene. The CDR3 is 13 amino acids. V was pared by 4 bases and J by 4 bases, with 8 bases between. CDR1 and CDR2 from the germline V gene are MNHEY and SVGAGI.

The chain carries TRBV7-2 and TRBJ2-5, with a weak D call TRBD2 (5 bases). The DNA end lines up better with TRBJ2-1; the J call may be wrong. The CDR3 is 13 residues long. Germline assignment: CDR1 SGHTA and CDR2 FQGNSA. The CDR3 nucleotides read TGTGCCAGCAGCTTCCACGGGGAAGAGACCCAGTTCTTC. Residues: CASSFHGEETQFF.

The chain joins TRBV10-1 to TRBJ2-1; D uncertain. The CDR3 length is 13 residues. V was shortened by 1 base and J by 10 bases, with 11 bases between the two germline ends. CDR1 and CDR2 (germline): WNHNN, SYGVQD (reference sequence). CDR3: CASSEFSGQEQFF. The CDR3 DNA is TGCGCCAGCAGTGAGTTTTCAGGCCAAGAGCAGTTCTTC.

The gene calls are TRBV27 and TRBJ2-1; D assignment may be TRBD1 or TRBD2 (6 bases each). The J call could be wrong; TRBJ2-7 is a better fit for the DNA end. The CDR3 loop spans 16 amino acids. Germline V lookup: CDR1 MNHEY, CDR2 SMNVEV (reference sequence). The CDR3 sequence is CASSLRGVRALNEQYF. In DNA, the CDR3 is TGTGCCAGCAGTTTAAGGGGGGTCAGGGCCCTCAATGAGCAGTACTTC.

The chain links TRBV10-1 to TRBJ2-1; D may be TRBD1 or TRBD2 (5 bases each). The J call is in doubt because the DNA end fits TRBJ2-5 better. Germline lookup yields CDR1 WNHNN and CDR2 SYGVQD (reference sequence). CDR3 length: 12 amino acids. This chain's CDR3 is CASRGTTETQYF. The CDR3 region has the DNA TGCGCCAGCAGAGGGACGACGGAGACCCAGTACTTC.

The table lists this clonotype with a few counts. CDR3 DNA: TGCGCCAGCAGTATATCCGGGACAGGGGGCAGAGGCGCTGAAGCTTTCTTT. Its translation is CASSISGTGGRGAEAFF. The chain joins TRBV5-1 to TRBJ1-1; 12 nucleotides match TRBD1. The CDR3 covers 17 residues. Trimming at V came to 5 bases and at J to 6 bases, leaving 14 bases not matched to a gene. CDR1 and CDR2 (germline): SGHRS, YFSETQ.

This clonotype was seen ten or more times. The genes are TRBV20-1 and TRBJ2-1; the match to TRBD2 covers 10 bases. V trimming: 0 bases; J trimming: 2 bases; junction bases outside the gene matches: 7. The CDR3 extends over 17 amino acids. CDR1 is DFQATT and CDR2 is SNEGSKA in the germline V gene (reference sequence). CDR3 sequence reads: CSARDIAGGSTYNEQFF. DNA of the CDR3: TGCAGTGCTAGAGATATAGCGGGAGGATCTACCTACAATGAGCAGTTCTTC.

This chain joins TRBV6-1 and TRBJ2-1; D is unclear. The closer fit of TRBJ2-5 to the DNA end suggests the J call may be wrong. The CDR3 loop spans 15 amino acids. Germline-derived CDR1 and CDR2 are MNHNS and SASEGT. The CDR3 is CASSDHRTAQETQYF. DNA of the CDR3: TGTGCCAGCAGTGATCACCGGACGGCCCAAGAGACCCAGTACTTC.

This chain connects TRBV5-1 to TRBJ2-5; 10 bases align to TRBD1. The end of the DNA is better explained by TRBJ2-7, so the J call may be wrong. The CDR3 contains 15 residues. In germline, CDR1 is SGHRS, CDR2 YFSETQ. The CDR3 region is CASSAGLGTGDEQYF. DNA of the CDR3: TGCGCCAGCAGCGCAGGACTCGGGACAGGGGACGAGCAGTACTTC.

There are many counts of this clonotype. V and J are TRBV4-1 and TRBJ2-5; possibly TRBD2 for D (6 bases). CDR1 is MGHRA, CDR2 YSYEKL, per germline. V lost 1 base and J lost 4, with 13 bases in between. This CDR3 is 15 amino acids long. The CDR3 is CASSQGGGIVETQYF. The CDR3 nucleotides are TGCGCCAGCAGCCAAGGTGGGGGGATTGTAGAGACCCAGTACTTC.

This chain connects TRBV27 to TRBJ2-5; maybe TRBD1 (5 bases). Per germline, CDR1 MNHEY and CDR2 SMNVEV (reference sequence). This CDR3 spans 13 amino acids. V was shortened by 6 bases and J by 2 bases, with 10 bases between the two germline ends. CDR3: CASRSGNQETQYF. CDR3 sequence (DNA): TGTGCCAGCAGATCAGGGAATCAAGAGACCCAGTACTTC.

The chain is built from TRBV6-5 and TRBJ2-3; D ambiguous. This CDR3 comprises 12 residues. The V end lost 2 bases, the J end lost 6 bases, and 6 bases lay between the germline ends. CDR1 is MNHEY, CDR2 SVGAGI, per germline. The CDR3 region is CASSYGEDTQYF. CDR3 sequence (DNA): TGTGCCAGCAGTTACGGCGAGGATACGCAGTATTTT.

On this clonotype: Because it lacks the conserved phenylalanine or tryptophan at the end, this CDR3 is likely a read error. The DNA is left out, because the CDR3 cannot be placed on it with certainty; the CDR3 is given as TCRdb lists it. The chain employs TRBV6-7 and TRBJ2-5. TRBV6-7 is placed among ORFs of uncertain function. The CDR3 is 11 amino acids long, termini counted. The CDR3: CGPHWKKKNCL.

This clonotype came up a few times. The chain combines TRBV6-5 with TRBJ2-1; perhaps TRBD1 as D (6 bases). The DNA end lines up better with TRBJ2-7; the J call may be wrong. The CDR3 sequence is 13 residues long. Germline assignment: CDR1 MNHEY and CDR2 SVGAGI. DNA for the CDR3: TGTGCCAGCAGTTACCACCACAGGGTCGAGCAGTACTTC. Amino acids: CASSYHHRVEQYF.

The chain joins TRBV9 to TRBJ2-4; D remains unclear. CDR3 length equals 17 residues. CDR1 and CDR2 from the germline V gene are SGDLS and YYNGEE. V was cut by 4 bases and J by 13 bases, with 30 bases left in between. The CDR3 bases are TGTGCCAGCAGCCCTTCCCGGTCATCCAGGCTTTACAATGAGCAGTACTTC. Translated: CASSPSRSSRLYNEQYF. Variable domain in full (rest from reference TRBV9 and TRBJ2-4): DSGVTQTPKHLITATGQRVTLRCSPRSGDLSVYWYQQSLDQGLQFLIQYYNGEERAKGNILERFSAQQFPDLHSELNLSSLELGDSALYFCASSPSRSSRLYNEQYFGAGTRLSVL.

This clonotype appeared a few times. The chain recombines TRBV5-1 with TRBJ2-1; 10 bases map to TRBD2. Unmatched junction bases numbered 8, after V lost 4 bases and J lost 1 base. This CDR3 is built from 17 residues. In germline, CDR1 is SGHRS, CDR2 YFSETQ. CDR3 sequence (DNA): TGCGCCAGCAGCGCCGCTAGCGGGAGCGCGTCCTACAATGAGCAGTTCTTC. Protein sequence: CASSAASGSASYNEQFF.

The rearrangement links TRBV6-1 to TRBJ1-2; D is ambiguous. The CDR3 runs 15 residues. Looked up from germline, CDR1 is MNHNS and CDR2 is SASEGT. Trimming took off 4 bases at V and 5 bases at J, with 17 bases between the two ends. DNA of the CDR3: TGTGCCAGCAGTGCAGGCGCCGTTATCAGATATGGCTACACCTTC. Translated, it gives CASSAGAVIRYGYTF.

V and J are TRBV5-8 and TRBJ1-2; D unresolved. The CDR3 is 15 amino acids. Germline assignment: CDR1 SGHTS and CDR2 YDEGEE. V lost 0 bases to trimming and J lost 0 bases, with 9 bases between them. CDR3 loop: CASSLVIPPNYGYTF. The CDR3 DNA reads TGTGCCAGCAGCTTGGTTATACCTCCTAACTATGGCTACACCTTC.

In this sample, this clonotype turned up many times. CDR3 sequence: CASRVRGDTDTQYF. The CDR3 DNA is TGTGCCAGCAGGGTGCGGGGGGACACAGATACGCAGTATTTT. The chain links TRBV6-1 to TRBJ2-3; 8 bases are a match to TRBD2. This CDR3 is built from 14 residues. The germline gives CDR1 MNHNS, CDR2 SASEGT. The V segment lost 6 bases and the J segment 2 bases; nucleotides outside the gene matches: 4.